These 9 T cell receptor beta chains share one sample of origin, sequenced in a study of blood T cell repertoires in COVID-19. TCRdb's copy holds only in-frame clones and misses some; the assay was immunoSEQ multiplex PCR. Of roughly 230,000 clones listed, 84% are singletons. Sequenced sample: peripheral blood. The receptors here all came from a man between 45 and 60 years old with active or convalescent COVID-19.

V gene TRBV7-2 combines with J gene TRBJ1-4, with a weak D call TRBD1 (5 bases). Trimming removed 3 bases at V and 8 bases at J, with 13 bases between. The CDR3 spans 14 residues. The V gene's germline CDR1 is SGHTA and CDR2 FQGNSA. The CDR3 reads CASSFTRAGEKLFF. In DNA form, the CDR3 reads TGTGCCAGCAGCTTCACCCGAGCAGGGGAAAAACTGTTTTTT. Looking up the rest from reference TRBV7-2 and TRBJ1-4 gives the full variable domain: GAGVSQSPSNKVTEKGKDVELRCDPISGHTALYWYRQSLGQGLEFLIYFQGNSAPDKSGLPSDRFSAERTGGSVSTLTIQRTQQEDSAVYLCASSFTRAGEKLFFGSGTQLSVL.

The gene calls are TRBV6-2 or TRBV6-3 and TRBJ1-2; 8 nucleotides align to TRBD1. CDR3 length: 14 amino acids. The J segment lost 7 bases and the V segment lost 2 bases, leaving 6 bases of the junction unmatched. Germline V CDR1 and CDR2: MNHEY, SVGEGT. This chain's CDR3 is CASSYRDRTSGYTF. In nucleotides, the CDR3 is TGTGCCAGCAGTTACCGGGACAGGACGAGTGGCTACACCTTC.

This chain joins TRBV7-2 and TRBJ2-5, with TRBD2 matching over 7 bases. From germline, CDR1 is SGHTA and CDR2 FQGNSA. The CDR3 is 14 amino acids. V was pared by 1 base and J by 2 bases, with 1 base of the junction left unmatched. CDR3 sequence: CASSLDSGQETQYF. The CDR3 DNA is TGTGCCAGCAGCTTAGATAGCGGGCAAGAGACCCAGTACTTC. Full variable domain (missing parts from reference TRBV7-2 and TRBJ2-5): GAGVSQSPSNKVTEKGKDVELRCDPISGHTALYWYRQSLGQGLEFLIYFQGNSAPDKSGLPSDRFSAERTGGSVSTLTIQRTQQEDSAVYLCASSLDSGQETQYFGPGTRLLVL.

CDR3 coding DNA: TGTGCCAGCAGCCAAGTTACAGGGAGCCTCTCCATCTCTGGAAACACCATATATTTT. As protein: CASSQVTGSLSISGNTIYF. The chain carries TRBV4-2 and TRBJ1-3, with D perhaps matching TRBD1 (6 bases). Trimming took 1 base from V and 0 from J, leaving 19 bases between them. The germline V gene has CDR1 LGHNA and CDR2 YNFKEQ. The CDR3 consists of 19 residues.

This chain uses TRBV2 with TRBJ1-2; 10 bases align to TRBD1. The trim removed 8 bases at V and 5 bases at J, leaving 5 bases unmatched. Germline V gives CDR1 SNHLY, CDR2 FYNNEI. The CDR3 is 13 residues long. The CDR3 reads CASGRDRGYGYTF. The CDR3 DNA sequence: TGTGCCAGCGGTAGGGACAGGGGATATGGCTACACCTTC.

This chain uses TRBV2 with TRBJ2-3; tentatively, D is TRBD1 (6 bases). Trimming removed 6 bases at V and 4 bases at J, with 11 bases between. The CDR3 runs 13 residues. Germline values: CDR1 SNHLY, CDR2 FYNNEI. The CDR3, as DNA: TGTGCCAGCAGGGTCGCAGGGGCAGATACGCAGTATTTT. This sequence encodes CASRVAGADTQYF. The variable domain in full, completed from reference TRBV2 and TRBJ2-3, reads EPEVTQTPSHQVTQMGQEVILRCVPISNHLYFYWYRQILGQKVEFLVSFYNNEISEKSEIFDDQFSVERPDGSNFTLKIRSTKLEDSAMYFCASRVAGADTQYFGPGTRLTVL.

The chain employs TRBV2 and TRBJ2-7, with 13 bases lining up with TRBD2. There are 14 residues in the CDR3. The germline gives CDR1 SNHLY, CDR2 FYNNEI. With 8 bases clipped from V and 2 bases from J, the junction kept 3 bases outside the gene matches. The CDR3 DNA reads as TGTGCCAGCCGGGGACTAGCGGGGACCTACGAGCAGTACTTC. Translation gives CASRGLAGTYEQYF.

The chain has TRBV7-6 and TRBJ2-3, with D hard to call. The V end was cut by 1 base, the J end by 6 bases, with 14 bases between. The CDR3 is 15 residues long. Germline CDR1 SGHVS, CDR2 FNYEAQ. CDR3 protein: CASSLDIVPRDTQYF. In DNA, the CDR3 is TGTGCCAGCAGCTTAGATATCGTTCCCCGGGATACGCAGTATTTT.

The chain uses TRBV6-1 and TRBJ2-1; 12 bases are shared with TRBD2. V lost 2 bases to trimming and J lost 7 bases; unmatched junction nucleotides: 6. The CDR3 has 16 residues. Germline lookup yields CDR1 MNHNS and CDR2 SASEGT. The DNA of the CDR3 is TGTGCCAGCAGTGAACCTGGACTAGCGGGGATTAATGAGCAGTTCTTC. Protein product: CASSEPGLAGINEQFF.